The 24 T cell receptor beta chains in this list originate from one sample, sequenced in a study of siplizumab effects on memory and regulatory T cells. Sequenced by immunoSEQ multiplex PCR; TCRdb stores in-frame clones only, minus some. The data show approximately 100,000 clones, around 90% seen once. Sequencing input: CD4+ T cells sorted from blood. Source of these receptors: a human donor in good health. Some clones in this sample may be carry-over from other donors' samples.

The chain recombines TRBV14 with TRBJ1-2; D might be TRBD1 (5 bases). CDR3 size: 13 residues. V lost 5 bases and J 7 bases, leaving 14 bases between the germline ends. Germline assignment: CDR1 SGHDN and CDR2 FVKESK. Written as DNA, the CDR3 is TGTGCCAGCAGCTGGGATTCCAGGGTTGGCTACACCTTC. This gives the protein CASSWDSRVGYTF. The variable domain in full, completed from reference TRBV14 and TRBJ1-2, reads EAGVTQFPSHSVIEKGQTVTLRCDPISGHDNLYWYRRVMGKEIKFLLHFVKESKQDESGMPNNRFLAERTGGTYSTLKVQPAELEDSGVYFCASSWDSRVGYTFGSGTRLTVV.

In nucleotides, the CDR3 is TGTGCCAGCAGCGTAGAGATAACGGGGGGCTACGAGCAGTACTTC. It translates to CASSVEITGGYEQYF. The J gene is TRBJ2-7, the V gene TRBV9; TRBD2 matches at 7 bases. There are 15 residues in the CDR3. CDR1 is SGDLS, CDR2 YYNGEE, per germline. V shed 0 bases and J 3 bases; nucleotides not matched to a gene: 6.

This rearrangement joins TRBV11-2 to TRBJ2-1; 10 positions agree with TRBD2. Looked up from germline, CDR1 is SGHAT and CDR2 is FQNNGV. The CDR3 loop spans 16 amino acids. The trim removed 5 bases at V and 7 bases at J, leaving 11 bases unmatched. CDR3: CASSPYQAGGRNEQFF. DNA of the CDR3: TGTGCCAGCAGCCCCTACCAAGCGGGAGGGCGGAATGAGCAGTTCTTC.

The chain employs TRBV7-8 and TRBJ2-3; possible D gene TRBD2, 6 bases. The V end was cut by 1 base, the J end by 4 bases, with 15 bases between. This CDR3 region has 16 residues. Germline CDR1 and CDR2: SGHVS and FQNEAQ. The CDR3 bases are TGTGCCAGCAGCTTAGAGTCAGACGGGAGCGCAGATACGCAGTATTTT. Translated, it gives CASSLESDGSADTQYF.

The V gene is TRBV7-9, the J gene TRBJ2-5; 9 bases fit TRBD2. Germline assignment: CDR1 SEHNR and CDR2 FQNEAQ (reference sequence). This CDR3 comprises 17 residues. Germline trimming cut 5 bases from V and 3 bases from J; bases unmatched to any gene: 13. This chain's CDR3 is CASSTGGSGRFEETQYF. The CDR3 DNA follows: TGTGCCAGCAGCACGGGGGGAAGCGGGAGGTTTGAAGAGACCCAGTACTTC.

The rearrangement joins TRBV23-1 to TRBJ1-3, with 7 bases aligning to TRBD1. TRBV23-1 qualifies as an ORF whose function is uncertain. V was clipped by 4 bases and J by 0 bases; unmatched bases: 9. The CDR3 sequence is 17 residues long. CDR3 sequence reads: CASSLPLRGPSGNTIYF. CDR3 DNA sequence: TGCGCCAGCAGTCTCCCTCTGAGGGGGCCCTCTGGAAACACCATATATTTT.

The rearrangement joins TRBV7-3 to TRBJ2-2, with a weak D call TRBD1 (5 bases). This CDR3 is built from 13 residues. Per germline, CDR1 SGHTA and CDR2 FQGTGA. Trimming pared 3 bases from V and 6 bases from J, leaving 8 bases between. The DNA for the CDR3 is TGTGCCAGCAGCTTCAAAGGGGCCGGGGAGCTGTTTTTT. Protein product: CASSFKGAGELFF.

In this sample, this clone turned up once. The V gene is TRBV5-1, the J gene TRBJ1-6; maybe TRBD1 (6 bases). Per germline, CDR1 SGHRS and CDR2 YFSETQ. The V gene lost 6 bases and the J gene lost 7 bases, with 17 bases spanning the gap. The length of the CDR3 is 15 residues. CDR3 bases: TGCGCCAGCACCACTGGGACAATGAAAAATTCACCCCTCCACTTT. It translates to CASTTGTMKNSPLHF. Filled out from reference TRBV5-1 and TRBJ1-6, the complete variable domain reads KAGVTQTPRYLIKTRGQQVTLSCSPISGHRSVSWYQQTPGQGLQFLFEYFSETQRNKGNFPGRFSGRQFSNSRSEMNVSTLELGDSALYLCASTTGTMKNSPLHFGNGTRLTVT.

The J gene is TRBJ1-2, the V gene TRBV4-2, with D tentatively TRBD1 (5 bases). Germline V gives CDR1 LGHNA, CDR2 YNFKEQ. Trimming shortened V by 6 bases and J by 8 bases, and 22 bases separated the two germline ends. The CDR3 has 15 residues. The CDR3 nucleotides are TGTGCCAGCAGTGTCTTGGGGGGAGCGGGAAAGGGCTACACCTTC. Its protein is CASSVLGGAGKGYTF.

This sequence joins TRBV7-8 and TRBJ1-1; 8 nucleotides match TRBD1. CDR1 is SGHVS, CDR2 FQNEAQ, per germline. The CDR3 totals 14 residues. Trimming at V came to 4 bases and at J to 6 bases, leaving 7 bases not matched to a gene. The CDR3 loop is CASSSRQGYAEAFF. Here the CDR3 DNA reads TGTGCCAGCAGCTCACGACAGGGGTACGCTGAAGCTTTCTTT. The full variable domain, with the rest looked up from reference TRBV7-8 and TRBJ1-1, is GAGVSQSPRYKVAKRGQDVALRCDPISGHVSLFWYQQALGQGPEFLTYFQNEAQLDKSGLPSDRFFAERPEGSVSTLKIQRTQQEDSAVYLCASSSRQGYAEAFFGQGTRLTVV.

This chain connects TRBV27 to TRBJ1-4; D is possibly TRBD1 (6 bases). This CDR3 comprises 14 residues. CDR1 and CDR2 (germline): MNHEY, SMNVEV (reference sequence). Deletions cut 5 bases from V and 2 bases from J, with 9 bases between. The CDR3 protein is CASSEGGTNEKLFF. The CDR3 DNA follows: TGTGCCAGCAGTGAGGGGGGGACTAATGAAAAACTGTTTTTT.

This chain links TRBV29-1 with TRBJ2-3; 10 bases fit TRBD2. This CDR3 region has 15 residues. Germline lookup yields CDR1 SQVTM and CDR2 ANQGSEA. The J segment lost 1 base and the V segment lost 6 bases, leaving 7 bases of the junction unmatched. The CDR3 here is CSVSWTSGGTDTQYF. The CDR3 DNA is TGCAGCGTCTCCTGGACTAGCGGCGGCACAGATACGCAGTATTTT.

V usage is TRBV28 and J usage is TRBJ2-2, with 11 positions matching TRBD1. Germline trimming cut 8 bases from V and 7 bases from J; bases unmatched to any gene: 18. The CDR3 contains 18 residues. The germline gives CDR1 MDHEN, CDR2 SYDVKM. The CDR3 region is CASRTSLSGTGGIGELFF. Written as DNA, the CDR3 is TGTGCCAGCCGTACCTCTTTATCGGGGACAGGGGGTATCGGGGAGCTGTTTTTT.

The genes are TRBV21-1 and TRBJ1-1; no DNA check was done on the table's D call, TRBD1. TRBV21-1 is given as a pseudogene. CDR3 length: 16 residues. The chain's CDR3 is CASSKGVRHLNTEAFF. CDR3 nucleotide sequence: TGTGCCAGCAGCAAAGGAGTCCGACACCTTAACACTGAAGCTTTCTTT.

The rearrangement joins TRBV7-2 to TRBJ2-2; 8 bases agree with TRBD1. This CDR3 is 16 amino acids long. Germline V gives CDR1 SGHTA, CDR2 FQGNSA. After removal of 6 bases from V and 1 base from J, the junction contained 7 bases not matched to a gene. The DNA of the CDR3 is TGTGCCAGCAGATACTCCGGGACAGGGAACACCGGGGAGCTGTTTTTT. Encoded protein: CASRYSGTGNTGELFF.

The rearrangement uses TRBV7-9 and TRBJ2-1; TRBD2 matches 9 bases. V shed 5 bases and J 9 bases; nucleotides not matched to a gene: 8. The CDR3 is made up of 14 amino acids. The germline V gene has CDR1 SEHNR and CDR2 FQNEAQ (reference sequence). The CDR3 nucleotides read TGTGCCAGCAGCCTCGCTAGCGGGATAAGTGAGCAGTTCTTC. Translation gives CASSLASGISEQFF.

In DNA form, the CDR3 reads TGTGCCAGCAGCGTAGCAGGGATTCGGGGCCAAGATACGCAGTATTTT. Protein: CASSVAGIRGQDTQYF. V usage is TRBV9 and J usage is TRBJ2-3, with D perhaps being TRBD1 or TRBD2 (5 bases each). CDR1 is SGDLS and CDR2 is YYNGEE in the germline V gene. This CDR3 comprises 16 residues. Trimming took off 0 bases at V and 5 bases at J, with 16 bases between the two ends.

The gene calls are TRBV10-3 and TRBJ1-2; D not certain. Germline V gene lookup returns CDR1 ENHRY and CDR2 SYGVKD. The germline V and J ends were trimmed by 4 bases and 6 bases, with 6 bases remaining between them. This CDR3 has 11 residues. The CDR3 protein is CAISGGDGYTF. The CDR3 coding sequence is TGTGCCATCAGTGGGGGTGATGGCTACACCTTC.

This chain uses TRBV2 with TRBJ2-7, with 11 bases lining up with TRBD2. CDR1 SNHLY and CDR2 FYNNEI come from the germline V gene. J lost 5 bases, V lost 7 bases, and 10 bases had no gene match. The CDR3 is 15 residues long. The CDR3 DNA follows: TGTGCCAGCATAGAACTAGCGGGAGTTGGTAACGAGCAGTACTTC. The encoded protein is CASIELAGVGNEQYF.

V and J are TRBV6-1 and TRBJ2-2; TRBD2 agrees at 11 bases. Germline trimming cut 2 bases from V and 6 bases from J; bases unmatched to any gene: 5. Germline values: CDR1 MNHNS, CDR2 SASEGT. This CDR3 spans 16 amino acids. The CDR3 sequence: CASSEILAGGAGELFF. The CDR3 region has the DNA TGTGCCAGCAGTGAAATTCTAGCGGGAGGCGCCGGGGAGCTGTTTTTT.

This chain uses TRBV4-1 with TRBJ2-3, with 9 bases aligning to TRBD2. The CDR3 contains 16 residues. CDR1 is MGHRA and CDR2 is YSYEKL in the germline V gene. J lost 6 bases, V lost 1 base, and 8 bases had no gene match. DNA for the CDR3: TGCGCCAGCAGCCAAGCGCCTAGCGGGGCCTCCGATACGCAGTATTTT. Translated: CASSQAPSGASDTQYF.

The V gene is TRBV9, the J gene TRBJ2-1; possible D gene TRBD2, 5 bases. This CDR3 is built from 15 residues. Germline V gene data show CDR1 as SGDLS and CDR2 as YYNGEE. V lost 4 bases to trimming and J lost 0 bases, with 11 bases between them. CDR3 residues: CASSLSADSYNEQFF. The CDR3 coding sequence is TGTGCCAGCAGCCTGTCAGCGGACTCCTACAATGAGCAGTTCTTC.

This chain uses TRBV2 with TRBJ1-5; 7 bases line up with TRBD1. This CDR3 spans 13 amino acids. The ends lost 5 bases at V and 5 bases at J; junction bases unmatched: 3. Germline assignment: CDR1 SNHLY and CDR2 FYNNEI. CDR3 amino acids: CASSLGGDQPQHF. CDR3 in DNA: TGTGCCAGCAGTTTAGGGGGCGATCAGCCCCAGCATTTT.

This clone was observed a few times. The chain is built from TRBV7-9 and TRBJ1-4; TRBD1 matches 7 bases. The ends lost 6 bases at V and 5 bases at J; junction bases unmatched: 9. The germline gives CDR1 SEHNR, CDR2 FQNEAQ (reference sequence). CDR3 length equals 15 residues. CDR3 nucleotide sequence: TGTGCCAGCAGTCAGGGGGGACAGAGGAATGAAAAACTGTTTTTT. Its protein product is CASSQGGQRNEKLFF.